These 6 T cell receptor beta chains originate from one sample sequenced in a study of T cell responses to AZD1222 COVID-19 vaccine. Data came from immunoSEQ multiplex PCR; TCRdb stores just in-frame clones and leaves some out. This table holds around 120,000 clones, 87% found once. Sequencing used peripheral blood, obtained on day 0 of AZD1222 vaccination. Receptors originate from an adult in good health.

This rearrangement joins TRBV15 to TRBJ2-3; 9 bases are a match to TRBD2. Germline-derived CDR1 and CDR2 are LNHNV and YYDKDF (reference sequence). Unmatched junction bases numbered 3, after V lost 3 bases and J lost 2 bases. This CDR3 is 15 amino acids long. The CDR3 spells CATSRGLAFTDTQYF. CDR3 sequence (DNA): TGTGCCACCAGCAGGGGACTAGCTTTCACAGATACGCAGTATTTT.

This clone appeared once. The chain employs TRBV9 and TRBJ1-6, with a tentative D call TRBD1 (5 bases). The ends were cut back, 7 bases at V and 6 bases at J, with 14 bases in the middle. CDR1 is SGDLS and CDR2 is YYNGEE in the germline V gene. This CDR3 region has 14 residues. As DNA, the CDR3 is TGTGCCAGCGGACCGGGACTGCTTAATTCACCCCTCCACTTT. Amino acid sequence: CASGPGLLNSPLHF.

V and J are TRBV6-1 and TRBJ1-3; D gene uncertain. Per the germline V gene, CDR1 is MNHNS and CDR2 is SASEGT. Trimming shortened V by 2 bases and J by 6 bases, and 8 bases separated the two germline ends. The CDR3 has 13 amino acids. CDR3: CASSELGLNTIYF. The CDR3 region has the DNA TGTGCCAGCAGTGAATTGGGGTTAAACACCATATATTTT.

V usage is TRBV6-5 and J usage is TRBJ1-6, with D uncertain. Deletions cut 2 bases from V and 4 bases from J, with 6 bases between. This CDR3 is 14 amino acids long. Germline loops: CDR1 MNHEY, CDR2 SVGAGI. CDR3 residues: CASSYGNYNSPLHF. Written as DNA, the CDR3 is TGTGCCAGCAGTTACGGGAATTATAATTCACCCCTCCACTTT.

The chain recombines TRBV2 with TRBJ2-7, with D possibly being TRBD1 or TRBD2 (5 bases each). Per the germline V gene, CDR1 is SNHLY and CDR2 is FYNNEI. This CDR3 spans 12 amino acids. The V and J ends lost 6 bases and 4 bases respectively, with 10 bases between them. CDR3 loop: CASSGTSYEQYF. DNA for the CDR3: TGTGCCAGCAGCGGGACCTCATACGAGCAGTACTTC.

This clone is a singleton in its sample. This CDR3 reads CASSLGKQGVGYTF. The CDR3 DNA is TGTGCCAGCAGCTTAGGGAAACAGGGTGTCGGCTACACCTTC. V usage is TRBV7-9 and J usage is TRBJ1-2; D perhaps matches TRBD1 (6 bases). This CDR3 comprises 14 residues. Germline assignment: CDR1 SEHNR and CDR2 FQNEAQ (reference sequence). V was trimmed by 1 base and J by 8 bases, leaving 14 bases between them.